The 12 T cell receptor beta chains below were found in one sample sequenced in a study of blood T cell repertoires in COVID-19. Sequenced by immunoSEQ multiplex PCR; TCRdb stores in-frame clones only, minus some. The table lists some 170,000 clones, about four fifths of them singletons. Sequenced material: peripheral blood. These receptors were collected from a man between 60 and 70 years old with active or convalescent COVID-19.

This rearrangement joins TRBV28 to TRBJ2-4; D gene unclear. This CDR3 spans 12 amino acids. V shed 4 bases and J shed 9 bases, with 10 bases lying between them. The germline gives CDR1 MDHEN, CDR2 SYDVKM. The CDR3: CASSSDSGIQYF. CDR3 DNA sequence: TGTGCCAGCAGTTCGGATTCAGGCATTCAGTACTTC.

V is TRBV11-2 and J is TRBJ2-7; maybe TRBD2 (5 bases). In germline, CDR1 is SGHAT, CDR2 FQNNGV. Trimming shortened V by 1 base and J by 4 bases, and 11 bases separated the two germline ends. The length of the CDR3 is 14 residues. The CDR3 bases are TGTGCCAGCAGCTTAGGGCTAGCCGGGTACGAGCAGTACTTC. Its protein product is CASSLGLAGYEQYF.

The CDR3 protein is CASRLGQENYGYTF. CDR3 DNA: TGTGCCAGCCGACTGGGACAGGAGAACTATGGCTACACCTTC. The gene calls are TRBV6-5 and TRBJ1-2; TRBD1 matches at 8 bases. The CDR3 contains 14 residues. Trimming cost V 8 bases and J 2 bases; bases outside gene matches: 7. The V gene's germline CDR1 is MNHEY and CDR2 SVGAGI.

The chain couples TRBV28 to TRBJ1-2, with 7 bases lining up with TRBD1. This CDR3 has 13 residues. CDR1 is MDHEN, CDR2 SYDVKM, per germline. V lost 6 bases, J lost 3 bases, and 4 bases stayed unmatched. CDR3 DNA sequence: TGTGCCAGCAGGGACAGGACATACTATGGCTACACCTTC. Amino acids: CASRDRTYYGYTF.

This chain links TRBV18 with TRBJ2-7; 10 nucleotides agree with TRBD2. The CDR3 extends over 14 amino acids. Germline CDR1 is KGHSH and CDR2 is LQKENI. V shed 3 bases, J shed 5 bases, and the junction held 4 bases outside the gene matches. CDR3 coding DNA: TGTGCCAGCTCACCCCGCCTAGCGGGAGACGAGCAGTACTTC. Residues: CASSPRLAGDEQYF.

The chain carries TRBV27 and TRBJ1-5, with D possibly TRBD1 on 5 matching bases. The CDR3 runs to 17 residues. The germline V gene encodes CDR1 MNHEY and CDR2 SMNVEV (reference sequence). V lost 2 bases and J lost 0, with 14 bases in between. This chain's CDR3 is CASSLGGQGYSNQPQHF. Here the CDR3 DNA reads TGTGCCAGCAGTTTAGGTGGGCAGGGCTATAGCAATCAGCCCCAGCATTTT.

This clone is a singleton in its sample. The V call is TRBV5-4, the J call TRBJ1-4; 9 nucleotides match TRBD1. The CDR3 contains 14 residues. V shed 4 bases, J shed 7 bases, and the junction held 5 bases outside the gene matches. Germline CDR1 and CDR2: SGHNT and YYREEE (reference sequence). The CDR3, as DNA: TGTGCCAGCAGCGGCGGGACAGGGAGTGAAAAACTGTTTTTT. Translated, it gives CASSGGTGSEKLFF.

J is TRBJ2-5 and V is TRBV6-5; D possibly corresponds to TRBD2 (5 bases). Germline lookup yields CDR1 MNHEY and CDR2 SVGAGI. V lost 6 bases to trimming and J lost 1 base, with 12 bases between them. CDR3 length: 14 amino acids. This chain's CDR3 is CASSGRTGQETQYF. The DNA of the CDR3 is TGTGCCAGCAGCGGACGGACTGGCCAAGAGACCCAGTACTTC.

The genes are TRBV6-2 or TRBV6-3 and TRBJ1-2, with a possible D match to TRBD1 (6 bases). This CDR3 contains 15 residues. Trimming left V 1 base short and J 8 bases short, with 17 bases between. Germline lookup yields CDR1 MNHEY and CDR2 SVGEGT. CDR3 region: CASSYLEGGLGGYTF. CDR3 in DNA: TGTGCCAGCAGTTACTTGGAAGGGGGTCTAGGAGGCTACACCTTC.

The rearrangement links TRBV19 to TRBJ2-2; 13 positions agree with TRBD2. The V gene's germline CDR1 is LNHDA and CDR2 SQIVND (reference sequence). The CDR3 spans 16 residues. J was trimmed by 6 bases and V by 4 bases; bases with no gene match: 5. Here the CDR3 reads CASSTGTSGAAGELFF. In DNA form, the CDR3 reads TGTGCCAGTAGTACCGGGACTAGCGGGGCTGCCGGGGAGCTGTTTTTT. Filled out from reference TRBV19 and TRBJ2-2, the complete variable domain reads DGGITQSPKYLFRKEGQNVTLSCEQNLNHDAMYWYRQDPGQGLRLIYYSQIVNDFQKGDIAEGYSVSREKKESFPLTVTSAQKNPTAFYLCASSTGTSGAAGELFFGEGSRLTVL.

The chain uses TRBV2 and TRBJ1-1; D possibly corresponds to TRBD1 (5 bases). Per germline, CDR1 SNHLY and CDR2 FYNNEI. CDR3 size: 17 residues. Trimming shortened V by 2 bases and J by 4 bases, and 20 bases separated the two germline ends. This CDR3 reads CASSEPTPDSLGTEAFF. The CDR3 DNA is TGTGCCAGCAGTGAACCCACGCCTGACAGCCTAGGCACTGAAGCTTTCTTT. Drawing the rest from reference TRBV2 and TRBJ1-1, the complete variable domain is EPEVTQTPSHQVTQMGQEVILRCVPISNHLYFYWYRQILGQKVEFLVSFYNNEISEKSEIFDDQFSVERPDGSNFTLKIRSTKLEDSAMYFCASSEPTPDSLGTEAFFGQGTRLTVV.

The chain has TRBV28 and TRBJ1-5; TRBD1 matches 12 bases. The CDR3 has 19 amino acids. The ends lost 5 bases at V and 2 bases at J; junction bases unmatched: 13. Germline CDR1 is MDHEN and CDR2 is SYDVKM. CDR3 sequence: CASSPSPGTGGFGNQPQHF. CDR3 sequence (DNA): TGTGCCAGCAGTCCATCCCCGGGGACAGGGGGCTTCGGCAATCAGCCCCAGCATTTT.